The 17 T cell receptor beta chains in this list originate from one sample, sequenced in a study of blood T cell repertoires in COVID-19. Here immunoSEQ multiplex PCR was the method, and the copy in TCRdb shows in-frame clones only, minus some. The data contain more than 200,000 clones, roughly 90% of them singletons. Sequenced sample: PBMCs or T cells enriched from blood (not recorded which). These receptors originate from a young woman with acute COVID-19.

The rearrangement uses TRBV5-1 and TRBJ2-3; TRBD1 agrees at 7 bases. V shed 0 bases, J shed 3 bases, and the junction held 13 bases outside the gene matches. Per germline, CDR1 SGHRS and CDR2 YFSETQ. The CDR3 runs to 18 residues. CDR3: CASSLAYSPTQGTDTQYF. The DNA of the CDR3 is TGCGCCAGCAGCTTGGCCTACAGCCCAACACAGGGGACAGATACGCAGTATTTT.

Written as DNA, the CDR3 is TGCGCCAGCAGCTTGGCGGGACTAGGGAGCTACAATGAGCAGTTCTTC. Protein sequence: CASSLAGLGSYNEQFF. The chain joins TRBV5-1 to TRBJ2-1; TRBD2 aligns across 8 bases. CDR1 and CDR2 (germline): SGHRS, YFSETQ. V dropped 0 bases and J dropped 3; count of bases not matched to a gene: 5. The CDR3 runs 16 residues.

The rearrangement uses TRBV10-3 and TRBJ2-7; D perhaps matches TRBD1 (6 bases). The CDR3 consists of 12 residues. Deletions cut 8 bases from V and 6 bases from J, with 14 bases between. Looked up from germline, CDR1 is ENHRY and CDR2 is SYGVKD. CDR3 in amino acids: CAIGQGIGEQYF. CDR3 DNA sequence: TGTGCCATCGGGCAGGGGATTGGCGAGCAGTACTTC.

This clone was observed once. The gene calls are TRBV12-2 and TRBJ2-1; TRBD2, the table's D call, lacks a check against the DNA. TRBV12-2 is a pseudogene segment. The CDR3 runs to 20 residues. CDR3 amino acids: CARRKLAGGPCLGSYNEQFF. The DNA for the CDR3 is TGTGCAAGACGGAAACTAGCGGGGGGCCCTTGCTTGGGTTCCTACAATGAGCAGTTCTTC.

The sample holds one count of this clone. The chain employs TRBV28 and TRBJ1-6; D unresolved. Germline-derived CDR1 and CDR2 are MDHEN and SYDVKM. V lost 3 bases, J lost 7 bases, and 13 bases lay in between. The CDR3 covers 15 residues. CDR3 region: CASSFPGIVNSPLHF. In DNA, the CDR3 is TGTGCCAGCAGTTTTCCAGGAATTGTGAATTCACCCCTCCACTTT. Variable domain in full (rest from reference TRBV28 and TRBJ1-6): DVKVTQSSRYLVKRTGEKVFLECVQDMDHENMFWYRQDPGLGLRLIYFSYDVKMKEKGDIPEGYSVSREKKERFSLILESASTNQTSMYLCASSFPGIVNSPLHFGNGTRLTVT.

This chain links TRBV7-6 with TRBJ1-3; weak D call: TRBD1 (5 bases). This CDR3 has 15 residues. V lost 8 bases, J lost 0 bases, and 14 bases lay in between. Germline V lookup: CDR1 SGHVS, CDR2 FNYEAQ. The CDR3 spells CASSPGGISGNTIYF. In DNA, the CDR3 is TGTGCCAGCTCGCCTGGGGGGATCTCTGGAAACACCATATATTTT.

The chain employs TRBV7-2 and TRBJ1-3, with TRBD1 as a possible D gene (5 bases). Germline loops: CDR1 SGHTA, CDR2 FQGNSA. CDR3 length: 17 residues. Trimming removed 5 bases from V and 0 bases from J, with 17 bases in between. Here the CDR3 reads CASSGGGILSSGNTIYF. In nucleotides, the CDR3 is TGTGCCAGCAGCGGGGGGGGGATCTTGAGCTCTGGAAACACCATATATTTT.

CDR3 sequence (DNA): TGTGCCAGCAGCTTGAGTTCGGCCAGGGCCGGCGAGCAGTACTTC. Protein sequence: CASSLSSARAGEQYF. The rearrangement uses TRBV5-4 and TRBJ2-7; D is perhaps TRBD1 (5 bases). V gave up 1 base and J gave up 6 bases, with 17 bases separating them. Germline loops: CDR1 SGHNT, CDR2 YYREEE (reference sequence). There are 15 residues in the CDR3.

In DNA form, the CDR3 reads TGTGCCAGCAGTGAATCTCTCGGCTATGGCTACACCTTC. Encoded protein: CASSESLGYGYTF. V usage is TRBV6-1 and J usage is TRBJ1-2; D unresolved. Germline V CDR1 and CDR2: MNHNS, SASEGT. This CDR3 contains 13 residues. V gave up 2 bases and J gave up 4 bases, with 8 bases separating them.

The chain employs TRBV25-1 and TRBJ2-5; 11 positions match TRBD2. This CDR3 is 17 amino acids long. Trimming removed 3 bases from V and 1 base from J; junction bases left unmatched: 7. Germline V lookup: CDR1 MGHDK, CDR2 SYGVNS. The CDR3 loop is CASSESGTSGSQETQYF. The CDR3 nucleotides are TGTGCCAGCAGTGAGTCCGGGACTAGCGGCTCCCAAGAGACCCAGTACTTC.

V and J are TRBV7-6 and TRBJ1-1; no firm D call. The germline gives CDR1 SGHVS, CDR2 FNYEAQ. CDR3 length equals 13 residues. Between the trimmed V and J ends, which lost 2 bases and 1 base, there was a span of 5 bases. CDR3 in amino acids: CASSLRPNTEAFF. In nucleotides, the CDR3 is TGTGCCAGCAGCTTACGTCCGAACACTGAAGCTTTCTTT. Full variable domain (outside the CDR3, taken from reference TRBV7-6 and TRBJ1-1): GAGVSQSPRYKVTKRGQDVALRCDPISGHVSLYWYRQALGQGPEFLTYFNYEAQQDKSGLPNDRFSAERPEGSISTLTIQRTEQRDSAMYRCASSLRPNTEAFFGQGTRLTVV.

The chain has TRBV2 and TRBJ1-2, with 10 bases lining up with TRBD1. Trimming removed 4 bases from V and 3 bases from J; junction bases left unmatched: 5. Germline CDR1 is SNHLY and CDR2 is FYNNEI. This CDR3 has 15 amino acids. CDR3 sequence reads: CASSAPGQGDYGYTF. The CDR3 nucleotides are TGTGCCAGCAGTGCTCCTGGACAGGGGGACTATGGCTACACCTTC.

Concerning this clone itself: Other nucleotide sequences from this sample produce the same CDR3. V and J are TRBV11-2 and TRBJ2-3, with D perhaps TRBD2 (6 bases). The ends were cut back, 1 base at V and 0 bases at J, with 11 bases in the middle. The CDR3 spans 16 residues. Germline V gives CDR1 SGHAT, CDR2 FQNNGV. In nucleotides, the CDR3 is TGTGCCAGCAGCTTAGGTTCGGGGGTAAGCACAGATACGCAGTATTTT. Its protein product is CASSLGSGVSTDTQYF.

The table lists this clone with a few counts. The gene calls are TRBV5-1 and TRBJ2-1; TRBD1 matches at 10 bases. The trim removed 3 bases at V and 13 bases at J, leaving 10 bases unmatched. From germline, CDR1 is SGHRS and CDR2 YFSETQ. CDR3 length: 14 amino acids. This CDR3 is CASSYGQGVLLQFF. For the CDR3, the DNA is TGCGCCAGCAGCTATGGACAGGGGGTCCTTTTACAGTTCTTC.

The gene calls are TRBV12-3 or TRBV12-4 and TRBJ2-2; weak D call: TRBD1 (6 bases). Between the trimmed V and J ends, which lost 7 bases and 6 bases, there was a span of 12 bases. The CDR3 length is 13 residues. This CDR3 is CASKSPGAGELFF. The CDR3 DNA sequence: TGTGCCAGCAAATCCCCAGGGGCCGGGGAGCTGTTTTTT.

A few counts support this clone. The junction shows a germline mismatch at one end, possibly a read error. The chain carries TRBV7-8 and TRBJ2-5; D is perhaps TRBD1 (6 bases). Germline V gene data show CDR1 as SGHVS and CDR2 as FQNEAQ. The CDR3 has 15 residues. The CDR3 nucleotides read TGTGCCAGCAGCTTAGCTGTGGGACATCAAGGGACCCAGTACTTC. Its protein product is CASSLAVGHQGTQYF.

The chain recombines TRBV7-2 with TRBJ1-3, with TRBD1 as a possible D gene (6 bases). There are 15 residues in the CDR3. Trimming left V 4 bases short and J 4 bases short, with 14 bases between. CDR1 and CDR2 (germline): SGHTA, FQGNSA. The CDR3 DNA is TGTGCCAGCAGCTGGCAGACAGGCGCCGGAAACACCATATATTTT. This encodes CASSWQTGAGNTIYF.